The T cell receptor (beta chain) described here comes from a study of beta chain features in type 1 diabetes. Across the study: Over all samples combined, over 85,000,000 sorted cells were examined.

V lost 1 base and J 0 bases, leaving 7 bases between the germline ends. The CDR3 loop spans 14 amino acids. Per the germline V gene, CDR1 is SNHLY and CDR2 is FYNNEI. The table lists this clone with a few counts. Its target is not known. Since all of the isolated RNA was reverse transcribed, expressed TCRB transcripts were what got sequenced. Measured with immunoSEQ multiplex PCR; TCRdb has only the in-frame clones, and not every one. The sample lists hundreds of thousands of clones, 15% to 20% occurring once. Study observations and caveats: Type 1 diabetes patients had moderately but significantly shorter TCRB CDR3s in all four CD4+ subsets. Possible PCR preference for shorter templates applied equally to patients and controls.

The sequence came from a woman younger than 35 in good health. The material sequenced was naive CD4+ T cells from blood. This sequence joins TRBV2 and TRBJ2-7; no reliable D call. The CDR3 nucleotides read TGTGCCAGCAGTGAAGTCAACAGCTCCTACGAGCAGTACTTC. It yields the protein CASSEVNSSYEQYF.